The 2 T cell receptor beta chains below all came from one sample that was sequenced in a study of T cells expressing NK-cell markers. TCRdb reprocessed the 5' RACE reads and reports one entry per CDR3 protein, with no DNA. The sample has about 150,000 distinct CDR3 sequences. Specimen: blood T cells: a sorted CD56 or NKG2C T cell subset, CD4+ or CD8+ T cells, or bulk PBMC T cells (not recorded which). All receptors come from a woman between 50 and 59 years old in good health.

The chain recombines TRBV12-3 or TRBV12-4 with TRBJ2-5; TCRdb outputs TRBD2, but without DNA this stays unchecked. This CDR3 is built from 18 residues. The CDR3 loop is CASSWGLAAPSGGRTQYF.

The V call is TRBV5-6, the J call TRBJ1-4. The CDR3 spans 14 residues. Germline V gene sequence: CDR1 SGHDT, CDR2 YYEEEE. CDR3 sequence reads: CASSLGSLDEKLFF.